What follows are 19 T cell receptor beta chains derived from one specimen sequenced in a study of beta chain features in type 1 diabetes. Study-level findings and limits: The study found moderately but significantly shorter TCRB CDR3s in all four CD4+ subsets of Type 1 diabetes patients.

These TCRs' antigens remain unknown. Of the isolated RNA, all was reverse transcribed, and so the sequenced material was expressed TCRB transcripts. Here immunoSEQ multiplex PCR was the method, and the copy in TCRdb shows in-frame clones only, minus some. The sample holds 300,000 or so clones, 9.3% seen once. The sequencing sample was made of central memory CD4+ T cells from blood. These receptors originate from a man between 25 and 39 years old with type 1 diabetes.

The CDR3 bases are TGCGCCAGCAGCTTGGACAGGACTAGCGGAAACACCATATATTTT. This sequence encodes CASSLDRTSGNTIYF. V usage is TRBV5-1 and J usage is TRBJ1-3; D is perhaps TRBD1 (5 bases). Trimming removed 0 bases from V and 4 bases from J, with 11 bases in between. Germline V gene data show CDR1 as SGHRS and CDR2 as YFSETQ. The CDR3 is 15 amino acids.

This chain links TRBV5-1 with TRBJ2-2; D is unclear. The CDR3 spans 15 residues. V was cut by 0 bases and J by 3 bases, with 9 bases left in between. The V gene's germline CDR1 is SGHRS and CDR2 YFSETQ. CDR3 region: CASSLGQTYTGELFF. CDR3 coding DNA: TGCGCCAGCAGCTTGGGGCAGACCTACACCGGGGAGCTGTTTTTT.

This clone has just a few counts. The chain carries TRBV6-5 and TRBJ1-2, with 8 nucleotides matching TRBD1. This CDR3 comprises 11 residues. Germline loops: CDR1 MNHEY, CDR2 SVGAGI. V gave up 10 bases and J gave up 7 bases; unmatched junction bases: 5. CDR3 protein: CATKTGVGYTF. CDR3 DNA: TGTGCCACCAAGACAGGGGTTGGCTACACCTTC.

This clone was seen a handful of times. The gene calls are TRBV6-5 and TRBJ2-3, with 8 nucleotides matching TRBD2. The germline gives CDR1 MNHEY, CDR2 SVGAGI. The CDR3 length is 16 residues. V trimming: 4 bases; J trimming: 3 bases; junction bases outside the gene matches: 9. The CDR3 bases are TGTGCCAGCAGTTCTCAAGGACTAGCCCATACAGATACGCAGTATTTT. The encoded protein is CASSSQGLAHTDTQYF.

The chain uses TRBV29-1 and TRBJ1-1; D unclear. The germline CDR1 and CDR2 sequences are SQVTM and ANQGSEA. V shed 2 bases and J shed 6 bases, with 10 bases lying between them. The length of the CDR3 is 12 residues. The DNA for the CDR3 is TGCAGCGTTGAACGGGATTCGGCTGAAGCTTTCTTT. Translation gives CSVERDSAEAFF.

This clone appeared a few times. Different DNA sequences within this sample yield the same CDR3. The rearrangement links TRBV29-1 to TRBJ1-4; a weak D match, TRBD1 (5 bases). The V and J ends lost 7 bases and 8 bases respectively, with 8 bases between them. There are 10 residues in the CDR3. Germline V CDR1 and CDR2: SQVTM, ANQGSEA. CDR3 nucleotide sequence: TGCAGCGCCGGGGGGGAAAAACTGTTTTTT. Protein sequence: CSAGGEKLFF.

CDR3 coding DNA: TGTGCCAGCAGCTTAGGGGTCCAGGGCTACGAGCAGTACTTC. This encodes CASSLGVQGYEQYF. The chain uses TRBV7-2 and TRBJ2-7; D is perhaps TRBD1 (5 bases). Germline V lookup: CDR1 SGHTA, CDR2 FQGNSA. CDR3 size: 14 residues. V lost 1 base, J lost 3 bases, and 10 bases lay in between.

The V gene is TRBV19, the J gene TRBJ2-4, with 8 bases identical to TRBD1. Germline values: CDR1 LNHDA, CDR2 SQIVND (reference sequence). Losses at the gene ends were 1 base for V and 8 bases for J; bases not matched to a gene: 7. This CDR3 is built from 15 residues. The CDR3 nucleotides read TGTGCCAGTAGTATAGCGGGGACAGGTGAATACATTCAGTACTTC. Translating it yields CASSIAGTGEYIQYF.

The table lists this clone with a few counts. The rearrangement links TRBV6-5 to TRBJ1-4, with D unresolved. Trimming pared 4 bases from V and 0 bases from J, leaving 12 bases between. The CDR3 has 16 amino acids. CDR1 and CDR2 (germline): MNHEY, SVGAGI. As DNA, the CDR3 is TGTGCCAGCAGTTCCGCCTCGGTTGCAACTAATGAAAAACTGTTTTTT. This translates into CASSSASVATNEKLFF.

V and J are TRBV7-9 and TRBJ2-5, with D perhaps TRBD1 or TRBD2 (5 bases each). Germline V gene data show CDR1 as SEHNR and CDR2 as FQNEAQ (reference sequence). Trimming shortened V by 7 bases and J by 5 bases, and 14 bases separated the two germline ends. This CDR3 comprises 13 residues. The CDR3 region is CASKFSGGETQYF. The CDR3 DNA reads TGTGCCAGCAAGTTTAGTGGGGGTGAGACCCAGTACTTC.

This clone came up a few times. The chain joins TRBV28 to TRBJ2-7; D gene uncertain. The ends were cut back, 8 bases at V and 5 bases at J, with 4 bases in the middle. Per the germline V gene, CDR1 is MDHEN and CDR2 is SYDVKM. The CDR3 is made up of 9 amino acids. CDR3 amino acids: CASGDEQYF. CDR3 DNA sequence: TGTGCCAGCGGGGACGAGCAGTACTTC.

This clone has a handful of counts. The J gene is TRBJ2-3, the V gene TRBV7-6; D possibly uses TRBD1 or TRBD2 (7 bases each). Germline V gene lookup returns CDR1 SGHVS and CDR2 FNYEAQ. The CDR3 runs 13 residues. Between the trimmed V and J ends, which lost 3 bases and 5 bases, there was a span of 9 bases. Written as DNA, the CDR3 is TGTGCCAGCAGCTTCAGGGGGGGAGATACGCAGTATTTT. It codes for CASSFRGGDTQYF.

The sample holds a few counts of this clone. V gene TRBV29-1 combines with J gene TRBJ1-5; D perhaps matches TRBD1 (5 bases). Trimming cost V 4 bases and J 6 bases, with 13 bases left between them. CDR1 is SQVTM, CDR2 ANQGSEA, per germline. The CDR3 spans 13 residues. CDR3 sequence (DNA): TGCAGCGTTGTCTGGGGGACGGGTCAGCCCCAGCATTTT. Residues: CSVVWGTGQPQHF.

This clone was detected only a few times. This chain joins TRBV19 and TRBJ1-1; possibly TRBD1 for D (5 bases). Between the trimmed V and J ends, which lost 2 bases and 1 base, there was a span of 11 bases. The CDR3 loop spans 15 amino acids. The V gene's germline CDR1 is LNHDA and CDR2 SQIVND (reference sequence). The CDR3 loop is CASSIFPDRNTEAFF. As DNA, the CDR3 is TGTGCCAGTAGTATATTCCCCGACAGGAACACTGAAGCTTTCTTT.

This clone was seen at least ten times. CDR3 in amino acids: CASSLFGGFRSNQPQHF. The CDR3 coding sequence is TGTGCCAGCAGTTTATTTGGAGGGTTTCGGAGCAATCAGCCCCAGCATTTT. The chain carries TRBV27 and TRBJ1-5, with D uncertain. CDR3 length: 17 residues. The germline CDR1 and CDR2 sequences are MNHEY and SMNVEV (reference sequence). Trimming removed 1 base from V and 1 base from J, with 14 bases in between.

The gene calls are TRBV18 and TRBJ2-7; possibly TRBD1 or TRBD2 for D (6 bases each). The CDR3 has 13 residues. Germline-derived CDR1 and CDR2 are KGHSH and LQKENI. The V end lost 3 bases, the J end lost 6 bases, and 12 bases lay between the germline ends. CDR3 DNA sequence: TGTGCCAGCTCACCGGAACAGGGAGGCGAGCAGTACTTC. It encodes CASSPEQGGEQYF.

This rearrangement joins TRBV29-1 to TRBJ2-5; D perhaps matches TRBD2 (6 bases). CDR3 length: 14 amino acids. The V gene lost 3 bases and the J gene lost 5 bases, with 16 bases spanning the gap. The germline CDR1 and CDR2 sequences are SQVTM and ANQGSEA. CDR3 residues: CSVDQEAGRETQYF. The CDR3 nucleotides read TGCAGCGTTGACCAGGAGGCGGGGAGGGAGACCCAGTACTTC.

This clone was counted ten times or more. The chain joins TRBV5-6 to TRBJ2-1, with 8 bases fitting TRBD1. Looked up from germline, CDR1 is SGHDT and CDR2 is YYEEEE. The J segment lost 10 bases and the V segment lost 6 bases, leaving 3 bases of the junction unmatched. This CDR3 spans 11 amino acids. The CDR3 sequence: CASTRTGEQFF. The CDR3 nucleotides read TGTGCCAGCACCCGGACAGGGGAGCAGTTCTTC.

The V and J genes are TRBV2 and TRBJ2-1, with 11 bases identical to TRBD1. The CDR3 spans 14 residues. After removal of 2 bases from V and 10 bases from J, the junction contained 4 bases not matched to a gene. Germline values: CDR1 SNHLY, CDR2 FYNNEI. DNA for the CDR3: TGTGCCAGCAGTGAAACTAGGGACAGGGGGGAGCAGTTCTTC. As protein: CASSETRDRGEQFF.